The present T cell receptor (beta chain) was sequenced within a study of cytomegalovirus exposure and HLA in healthy donors. Study details: Counted in an early data release were tens of millions of unique TCRs from HLA-typed donors. General observations from the study: Some public TCRs appeared in many individuals, while most sequences were rare. The listing of 150 to 200 TCR beta chains classed them as cytomegalovirus-associated.

60 Vbeta and 13 Jbeta primers were used in PCR. TCRdb's copy holds only in-frame clones and misses some; the assay was immunoSEQ multiplex PCR. This table holds around 200,000 clones, roughly 79% found once. As to this clone: The antigen is undetermined.

Healthy bone marrow donors made up the donor group. The sequenced sample was PBMCs. This clonotype was sampled from a woman aged 25 to 39 in good health and CMV-seropositive.

This chain's CDR3 is CAISGGRDTYEQYF. CDR3 DNA: TGTGCCATCAGTGGGGGGAGGGACACCTACGAGCAGTACTTC. The rearrangement links TRBV10-3 to TRBJ2-7; weak D call: TRBD2 (7 bases). The CDR3 is 14 residues long. Germline values: CDR1 ENHRY, CDR2 SYGVKD. Trimming removed 4 bases from V and 2 bases from J, with 12 bases in between.